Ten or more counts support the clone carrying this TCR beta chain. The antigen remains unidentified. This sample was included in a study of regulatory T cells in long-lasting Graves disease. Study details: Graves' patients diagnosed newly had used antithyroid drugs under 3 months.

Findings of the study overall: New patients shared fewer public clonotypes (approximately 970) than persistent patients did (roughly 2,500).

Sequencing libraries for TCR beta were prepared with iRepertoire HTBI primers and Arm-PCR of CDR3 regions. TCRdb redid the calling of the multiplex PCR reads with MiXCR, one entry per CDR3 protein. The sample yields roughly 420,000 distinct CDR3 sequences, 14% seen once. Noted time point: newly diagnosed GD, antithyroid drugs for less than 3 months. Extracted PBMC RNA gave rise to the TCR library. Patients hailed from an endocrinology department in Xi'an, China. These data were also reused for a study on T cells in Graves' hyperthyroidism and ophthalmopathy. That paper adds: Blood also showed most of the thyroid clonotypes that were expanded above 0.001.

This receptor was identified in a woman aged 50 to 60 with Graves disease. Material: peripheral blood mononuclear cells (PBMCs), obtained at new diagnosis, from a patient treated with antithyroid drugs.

CDR3 coding DNA: TGTGCCAGCAGTACCAGGTCGACCAAAAACATTCAGTACTTC. Translation gives CASSTRSTKNIQYF. The chain has TRBV27 and TRBJ2-4; D gene uncertain. The germline V gene has CDR1 MNHEY and CDR2 SMNVEV (reference sequence). Trimming took 5 bases from V and 2 from J, leaving 10 bases between them. There are 14 residues in the CDR3.